The present T cell receptor beta chain was sequenced within a study of blood T cell repertoires in COVID-19. Sequenced by immunoSEQ multiplex PCR; TCRdb stores in-frame clones only, minus some. The top ten clones hold 1.2% of a sample with more than 300,000 clones, 70% to 90% of them seen once. This clone was seen a few times. After removal of 2 bases from V and 5 bases from J, the junction contained 3 bases not matched to a gene. The CDR3 covers 14 residues. CDR1 is SEHNR and CDR2 is FQNEAQ in the germline V gene (reference sequence). This TCR came from a woman aged 18-29 years who had recovered from COVID-19. The gene calls are TRBV7-9 and TRBJ2-5; 9 positions match TRBD1. Sequencing was done on a sample of PBMCs or T cells enriched from blood (not recorded which). The CDR3 sequence: CASSLTGGTETQYF. CDR3 bases: TGTGCCAGCAGCTTAACAGGGGGCACGGAGACCCAGTACTTC.